A selection of T cell receptor beta chains follows, all from one sample in a study of T cell repertoires in cytomegalovirus infection. TCRdb passed the reads through MiXCR, listing each CDR3 protein once. The sample has about 180,000 distinct CDR3 sequences, over 13% seen once; the top ten hold 27%. Sequencing input: PBMCs. These receptors came from a human donor in good health (CMV status not recorded). Some clones in this sample may be carry-over from other donors' samples. CDR3s include the opening cysteine and the closing phenylalanine or tryptophan. A D gene is named only where the DNA matches it firmly. Rows give clone size only sometimes, using once, few, many, or a class for an expanded clone.

j_call v_call clone_size cdr3_length d_call cdr3_nt cdr3_aa
TRBJ1-5 TRBV7-2 many 15 NA TGTGCCAGCAGCTCGGACAACATTAGCAATCAGCCCCAGCATTTT CASSSDNISNQPQHF
TRBJ2-1 TRBV28 few 16 NA TGTGCCAGCAGTTTATCTTCCCAGCGTAAGAAAAATGAGCAGTTCTTC CASSLSSQRKKNEQFF
TRBJ2-7 TRBV5-1 once 15 NA TGCGCCAGCAGCTCTGACCTCCCGCCTCTCTACGAGCAGTACTTC CASSSDLPPLYEQYF
TRBJ1-1 TRBV27 many 13 NA TGTGCCAGCAGCCTGGCACCTCGTACTGAAGCTTTCTTT CASSLAPRTEAFF
TRBJ1-1 TRBV7-3 many 19 TRBD1 TGTGCCAGCAGCTTAGAACCAGGGGCAGGGGGAGGACCGAACACTGAAGCTTTCTTT CASSLEPGAGGGPNTEAFF
TRBJ1-1 TRBV29-1 NA 9 NA TGCAGCGTTGGTCCGGTAGCTTTCTTT CSVGPVAFF
TRBJ1-3 TRBV7-6 many 15 NA TGTGCCAGCAGCCCATGGTCCCTCTCTGGAAACACCATATATTTT CASSPWSLSGNTIYF
TRBJ2-1 TRBV6-5 few 15 TRBD2 TGTGCCAGCATTGGGAGGACTAGCGGAAACAATGAGCAGTTCTTC CASIGRTSGNNEQFF
TRBJ2-3 TRBV2 many 16 TRBD2 TGTGCCACCCTTCCCGGGACTAGCGGGGTCACAGATACGCAGTATTTT CATLPGTSGVTDTQYF
TRBJ2-1 TRBV7-2 many 15 TRBD1 TGTGCCAGCAGCTTAGCCTTCGGGACAGGGGGTGAGCAGTTCTTC CASSLAFGTGGEQFF
TRBJ1-5 TRBV6-6 many 16 NA TGTGCCAGCAGTTACGGACAAGGGGCTAGGAATCAGCCCCAGCATTTT CASSYGQGARNQPQHF
TRBJ2-3 TRBV5-6 many 16 TRBD1 TGTGCCAGCAGCCACTACAGGGGAGCCTACACAGATACGCAGTATTTT CASSHYRGAYTDTQYF
TRBJ2-4 TRBV19 many 15 NA TGTGCCAGTAGTGACAGGACCTTAGCCAAAAACATTCAGTACTTC CASSDRTLAKNIQYF
TRBJ2-7 TRBV28 few 16 TRBD2 TGTGCCAGCAGTTTCCCCGGACTAGCGGGAAACTACGAGCAGTACTTC CASSFPGLAGNYEQYF
TRBJ1-6 TRBV28 many 14 NA TGTGCCAGCAGTTTCCGGGGATTTAATTCACCCCTCCACTTT CASSFRGFNSPLHF
TRBJ1-1 TRBV28 few 14 NA TGTGCCAGCAGTTTATGGAGTGAGAACACTGAAGCTTTCTTT CASSLWSENTEAFF
TRBJ1-2 TRBV7-2 many 16 NA TGTGCCAGCAGCGACCAAATACAGAACTTTAACTATGGCTACACCTTC CASSDQIQNFNYGYTF
TRBJ2-3 TRBV5-1 many 15 TRBD1 TGCGCCAGCAGCTTGGAAGGGGGCGCGACAGATACGCAGTATTTT CASSLEGGATDTQYF
TRBJ2-1 TRBV7-2 many 14 TRBD2 TGTGCCAGCAGCTTCAACGGGAGGGTGGATGAGCAGTTCTTC CASSFNGRVDEQFF
TRBJ1-5 TRBV20-1 few 17 NA TGCAGTGCAACACAGGAGCGAGGGGCCTATAGCAATCAGCCCCAGCATTTT CSATQERGAYSNQPQHF
TRBJ1-1 TRBV20-1 NA 15 NA TGCAGTGCTAGAGTTCCAGGGAGCGAGAACACTGAAGCTTTCTTT CSARVPGSENTEAFF
TRBJ2-2 TRBV7-2 many 13 NA TGTGCCAGCAGACATCGAAACACCGGGGAGCTGTTTTTT CASRHRNTGELFF
TRBJ1-2 TRBV7-9 many 15 NA TGTGCCAGCAGCTCTCCAGGGGATCTTAGCTATGGCTACACCTTC CASSSPGDLSYGYTF
TRBJ1-3 TRBV7-9 NA 15 NA TGTGCCAGCAGCTATTTCGAGGCAGACGGAAACACCATATATTTT CASSYFEADGNTIYF
TRBJ1-4 TRBV4-1 many 15 NA TGCGCCAGCAGCCAAGTTGGCGCCAGAGAGGAAAAACTGTTTTTT CASSQVGAREEKLFF
TRBJ1-2 TRBV19 NA 13 NA TGTGCCAGTAGTCCCCCCGGACGGAATGGCTACACCTTC CASSPPGRNGYTF
TRBJ2-5 TRBV4-2 NA 16 TRBD2 TGTGCCAGCAGCCAAGGGGTAGCGGGAGGCCAAGAGACCCAGTACTTC CASSQGVAGGQETQYF
TRBJ2-4 TRBV12-3/TRBV12-4 few 16 TRBD2 TGTGCCAGCAGTGCTCCGGGACTAGCGGGAGTAGGCATTCAGTACTTC CASSAPGLAGVGIQYF
TRBJ1-1 TRBV30 NA 14 TRBD1 TGTGCCTGGAGCGGGGACAGGACGAACACTGAAGCTTTCTTT CAWSGDRTNTEAFF
TRBJ1-4 TRBV7-2 many 15 TRBD1 TGTGCCAGCAGCTGGAACAGGGGGCAGAATGAAAAACTGTTTTTT CASSWNRGQNEKLFF
TRBJ2-5 TRBV27 NA 14 TRBD2 TGTGCCAGCAGTTCTAGCGGAGAGGCCAAGACCCAGTACTTC CASSSSGEAKTQYF
TRBJ2-1 TRBV12-5 NA 13 NA TGTGCTAGTGGTCCCGGGGGGCACAATGAGCAGTTCTTC CASGPGGHNEQFF
TRBJ1-4 TRBV20-1 few 13 NA TGCAGTGCTAGCGGCCAGGCTAATGAAAAACTGTTTTTT CSASGQANEKLFF
TRBJ2-7 TRBV19 NA 14 NA TGTGCCAGTAGTATAGTCGAGGGAGTCGGCGAGCAGTACTTC CASSIVEGVGEQYF
TRBJ2-7 TRBV28 NA 16 NA TGTGCCAGCAGTTTGATTTCCCAGGGTAATGTATACGAGCAGTACTTC CASSLISQGNVYEQYF
TRBJ1-1 TRBV14 few 13 NA TGTGCCAGCAGCCAAGATCTGGCAGGAGAAGCTTTCTTT CASSQDLAGEAFF
TRBJ2-7 TRBV7-9 many 15 NA TGTGCCAGCAGCTTTTATATCCCAGGGAATAACGAGCAGTACTTC CASSFYIPGNNEQYF
TRBJ1-5 TRBV20-1 NA 14 NA TGCAGTGCCACCGACGACGGGGGGGATCAGCCCCAGCATTTT CSATDDGGDQPQHF
TRBJ2-3 TRBV5-1 few 14 TRBD2 TGCGCCACACGGGGCGGGGGGAACACAGATACGCAGTATTTT CATRGGGNTDTQYF
TRBJ2-1 TRBV20-1 many 16 NA TGCAGTGCTAGGAAATCTCCTGCGGCCCTCTACAATGAGCAGTTCTTC CSARKSPAALYNEQFF
TRBJ2-3 TRBV7-3 many 15 NA TGTGCCAGCAGCCCGCGGGGGCCGTACACAGATACGCAGTATTTT CASSPRGPYTDTQYF
TRBJ2-2 TRBV18 few 18 TRBD1 TGTGCCAGCTCACCGCAACCCCAGACAGGGGCGAACACCGGGGAGCTGTTTTTT CASSPQPQTGANTGELFF
TRBJ2-1 TRBV7-8 many 15 TRBD1 TGTGCCAGCAGCTTTGTCGGACAGGGGGGCAATGAGCAGTTCTTC CASSFVGQGGNEQFF
TRBJ1-5 TRBV12-3/TRBV12-4 many 15 NA TGTGCCAGCAGTCCGCGCCGGGACCCCAATCAGCCCCAGCATTTT CASSPRRDPNQPQHF
TRBJ2-1 TRBV7-3 many 15 TRBD2 TGTGCCAGCAGCCCGTATAGCGGGGGGGGCAATGAGCAGTTCTTC CASSPYSGGGNEQFF
TRBJ2-5 TRBV7-2 many 15 TRBD2 TGTGCCAGCAGCTCCCAGCTAGCGGTTCCAGAGACCCAGTACTTC CASSSQLAVPETQYF
TRBJ2-7 TRBV7-2 many 12 NA TGTGCCAGCAGCTTAGGAGGGGGCGAGCAGTACTTC CASSLGGGEQYF
TRBJ2-5 TRBV6-1 few 15 NA TGTGCCAGCATTCTGGGTAGGGGGGGCCGAGAGACCCAGTACTTC CASILGRGGRETQYF
TRBJ2-7 TRBV19 many 14 TRBD1 TGTGCCAGTAGTGGCGGACAGGGGGTAAGCGAGCAGTACTTC CASSGGQGVSEQYF
TRBJ1-2 TRBV29-1 NA 12 TRBD1 TGCAGCGTTGAAGTCAGGGGGCTAGGCTACACCTTC CSVEVRGLGYTF
TRBJ1-6 TRBV12-3/TRBV12-4 many 14 TRBD1 TGTGCCAGCAGTTTAACAGGGGATAATTCACCCCTCCACTTT CASSLTGDNSPLHF
TRBJ2-7 TRBV10-3 NA 14 NA TGTGCCATCAGTGAGAGTGGGTTCTCCTACGAGCAGTACTTC CAISESGFSYEQYF
TRBJ1-2 TRBV12-3/TRBV12-4 many 13 NA TGTGCCAGCACCAGTGACAGGTTGATTGGCTACACCTTC CASTSDRLIGYTF
TRBJ2-4 TRBV7-9 many 14 TRBD2 TGTGCCAGCAGGCTGACCGGGAGGGCCGACATTCAGTACTTC CASRLTGRADIQYF
TRBJ1-1 TRBV28 NA 14 NA TGTGCCAGCAGTGCTACAGGGTATGGCACTGAAGCTTTCTTT CASSATGYGTEAFF
TRBJ2-1 TRBV11-2 NA 16 TRBD1 TGTGCCAGCAGCTTAGATGGTGGACAGGGTTCGACCCAGCAGTTCTTC CASSLDGGQGSTQQFF
TRBJ2-1 TRBV19 NA 14 TRBD1 TGTGCCAGTAGTATTCAGGGGGCCCTAAATGAGCAGTTCTTC CASSIQGALNEQFF
TRBJ1-6 TRBV27 NA 16 NA TGTGCCAGCAGTTTTTCGTCGGGGGTGAACAATTCACCCCTCCACTTT CASSFSSGVNNSPLHF
TRBJ2-2 TRBV11-2 many 15 NA TGTGCCGGCCGAAACAGGGAGGCGAACACCGGGGAGCTGTTTTTT CAGRNREANTGELFF